These T cell receptor beta chains were read from a single sample in a study of blood T cell repertoires in COVID-19. Assay: immunoSEQ multiplex PCR; the TCRdb copy retains only in-frame clones and omits some. The sample has more than 200,000 clones, roughly nine tenths seen once. The sequencing sample was made of PBMCs or T cells enriched from blood (not recorded which). The receptor set was obtained from a woman in her 30s with acute COVID-19. Each CDR3 is given with its conserved first and last residue. D genes are given only for firm matches. Some rows mark clone size as missing; the rest say once, few, many or name a class of expanded clone.

j_call: TRBJ2-7
clone_size: once
v_call: TRBV15
d_call: TRBD1
cdr3_aa: CATRRQGSYEQYF
cdr3_nt: TGTGCCACCAGAAGACAGGGTTCCTACGAGCAGTACTTC

j_call: TRBJ1-3
clone_size: few
v_call: TRBV11-2
d_call: -
cdr3_aa: CASSLNHPHSGNTIYF
cdr3_nt: TGTGCCAGCAGCTTAAATCATCCCCACTCTGGAAACACCATATATTTT

j_call: TRBJ2-7
clone_size: -
v_call: TRBV27
d_call: TRBD2
cdr3_aa: CASRRAGASYEQYF
cdr3_nt: TGTGCCAGCAGGCGAGCGGGGGCCTCTTACGAGCAGTACTTC

j_call: TRBJ1-5
clone_size: many
v_call: TRBV6-2/TRBV6-3
d_call: -
cdr3_aa: CASSYFGEVQPQHF
cdr3_nt: TGTGCCAGCAGTTATTTCGGGGAGGTTCAGCCCCAGCATTTT

j_call: TRBJ2-5
clone_size: -
v_call: TRBV27
d_call: -
cdr3_aa: CASSFQQGRETQYF
cdr3_nt: TGTGCCAGCAGTTTCCAACAAGGGAGAGAGACCCAGTACTTC

j_call: TRBJ1-1
clone_size: -
v_call: TRBV29-1
d_call: -
cdr3_aa: CSVLDTVNTEAFF
cdr3_nt: TGCAGCGTTTTGGACACCGTGAACACTGAAGCTTTCTTT

j_call: TRBJ2-2
clone_size: -
v_call: TRBV9
d_call: -
cdr3_aa: CASSEGGQQVYGELFF
cdr3_nt: TGTGCCAGCAGCGAGGGGGGACAGCAAGTCTACGGGGAGCTGTTTTTT

j_call: TRBJ1-4
clone_size: -
v_call: TRBV21-1
d_call: -
cdr3_aa: CASSNRGGPNEKLFF
cdr3_nt: TGTGCCAGCAGCAACCGGGGAGGGCCAAATGAAAAACTGTTTTTT

j_call: TRBJ1-2
clone_size: -
v_call: TRBV20-1
d_call: TRBD1
cdr3_aa: CSARTGNGYTF
cdr3_nt: TGCAGTGCCAGGACAGGGAATGGCTACACCTTC

j_call: TRBJ1-4
clone_size: -
v_call: TRBV15
d_call: -
cdr3_aa: CATSVRQRLFF
cdr3_nt: TGTGCCACCAGCGTAAGACAGAGACTGTTTTTT

j_call: TRBJ2-3
clone_size: -
v_call: TRBV5-1
d_call: TRBD1
cdr3_aa: CASSLGGQSSTDTQYF
cdr3_nt: TGCGCCAGCAGCTTGGGGGGACAGAGTAGCACAGATACGCAGTATTTT

j_call: TRBJ1-2
clone_size: -
v_call: TRBV10-3
d_call: TRBD1
cdr3_aa: CAISRQGDYGYTF
cdr3_nt: TGTGCCATCAGTAGACAGGGTGACTATGGCTACACCTTC

j_call: TRBJ1-5
clone_size: once
v_call: TRBV2
d_call: -
cdr3_aa: CASTYSNQPQHF
cdr3_nt: TGTGCCAGCACCTATAGCAATCAGCCCCAGCATTTT

j_call: TRBJ1-2
clone_size: -
v_call: TRBV6-5
d_call: -
cdr3_aa: CASSYRLSGGDYGYTF
cdr3_nt: TGTGCCAGCAGTTACCGCTTATCTGGGGGCGACTATGGCTACACCTTC

j_call: TRBJ2-2
clone_size: -
v_call: TRBV6-5
d_call: TRBD1
cdr3_aa: CASSYEGTGRTGELFF
cdr3_nt: TGTGCCAGCAGTTACGAGGGGACAGGGAGAACCGGGGAGCTGTTTTTT

j_call: TRBJ2-4
clone_size: -
v_call: TRBV3-1/TRBV3-2
d_call: TRBD2
cdr3_aa: CASSQDSGAKNIQYF
cdr3_nt: TGTGCCAGCAGCCAAGATAGCGGGGCAAAAAACATTCAGTACTTC

j_call: TRBJ2-3
clone_size: -
v_call: TRBV5-1
d_call: TRBD2
cdr3_aa: CASSTRTSGGPTDTQYF
cdr3_nt: TGCGCCAGCAGCACACGAACCAGCGGGGGGCCCACAGATACGCAGTATTTT

j_call: TRBJ1-1
clone_size: -
v_call: TRBV5-6
d_call: TRBD1
cdr3_aa: CASSGPQGTIEAFF
cdr3_nt: TGTGCCAGCAGCGGACCACAGGGGACGATTGAAGCTTTCTTT

j_call: TRBJ1-3
clone_size: few
v_call: TRBV7-8
d_call: -
cdr3_aa: CASSLAPGVENTIYF
cdr3_nt: TGTGCCAGCAGCTTAGCCCCAGGGGTGGAAAACACCATATATTTT

j_call: TRBJ1-1
clone_size: -
v_call: TRBV29-1
d_call: -
cdr3_aa: CSVVGQMNTEAFF
cdr3_nt: TGCAGCGTTGTTGGACAGATGAACACTGAAGCTTTCTTT

j_call: TRBJ2-2
clone_size: once
v_call: TRBV5-6
d_call: -
cdr3_aa: CASSAPSRNTGELFF
cdr3_nt: TGTGCCAGCAGCGCCCCCAGTCGGAACACCGGGGAGCTGTTTTTT

j_call: TRBJ2-2
clone_size: -
v_call: TRBV28
d_call: -
cdr3_aa: CASSGGGAPSGELFF
cdr3_nt: TGTGCCAGCAGTGGTGGAGGAGCGCCTAGCGGGGAGCTGTTTTTT

j_call: TRBJ2-3
clone_size: -
v_call: TRBV9
d_call: TRBD2
cdr3_aa: CASSASGGVTDTQYF
cdr3_nt: TGTGCCAGCAGCGCTAGCGGGGGGGTCACAGATACGCAGTATTTT

j_call: TRBJ1-5
clone_size: -
v_call: TRBV30
d_call: -
cdr3_aa: CAWSVPGQPQHF
cdr3_nt: TGTGCCTGGAGTGTACCTGGCCAGCCCCAGCATTTT

j_call: TRBJ2-6
clone_size: -
v_call: TRBV7-8
d_call: -
cdr3_aa: CASSAQVWVLVDSGANVLTF
cdr3_nt: TGTGCCAGCAGCGCACAGGTTTGGGTGCTAGTAGACTCTGGGGCCAACGTCCTGACTTTC

j_call: TRBJ1-5
clone_size: many
v_call: TRBV10-1
d_call: -
cdr3_aa: CASSDRGGNQPQHF
cdr3_nt: TGCGCCAGCAGTGATAGGGGTGGCAATCAGCCCCAGCATTTT

j_call: TRBJ2-3
clone_size: -
v_call: TRBV2
d_call: TRBD2
cdr3_aa: CASRASGGATDTQYF
cdr3_nt: TGTGCCAGCAGGGCTAGCGGGGGGGCCACAGATACGCAGTATTTT

j_call: TRBJ2-1
clone_size: -
v_call: TRBV27
d_call: TRBD2
cdr3_aa: CASNPLWLAGGSQVDEQFF
cdr3_nt: TGTGCCAGCAACCCTTTATGGCTAGCGGGGGGCAGCCAGGTGGATGAGCAGTTCTTC

j_call: TRBJ1-5
clone_size: -
v_call: TRBV5-1
d_call: -
cdr3_aa: CASSLGATRDQPQHF
cdr3_nt: TGCGCCAGCAGCTTGGGGGCCACGCGAGATCAGCCCCAGCATTTT

j_call: TRBJ2-7
clone_size: once
v_call: TRBV5-1
d_call: TRBD1
cdr3_aa: CASSLTGGDYEQYF
cdr3_nt: TGCGCCAGCAGCTTGACAGGGGGCGACTACGAGCAGTACTTC

j_call: TRBJ1-5
clone_size: -
v_call: TRBV19
d_call: -
cdr3_aa: CASSISDQPQHF
cdr3_nt: TGTGCCAGTAGTATCTCAGATCAGCCCCAGCATTTT

j_call: TRBJ2-1
clone_size: -
v_call: TRBV24-1
d_call: -
cdr3_aa: CATSDLRSQGNEQFF
cdr3_nt: TGTGCCACCAGTGATTTACGGAGTCAGGGAAATGAGCAGTTCTTC

j_call: TRBJ1-6
clone_size: -
v_call: TRBV4-1
d_call: -
cdr3_aa: CASSQFLEDMAPLHF
cdr3_nt: TGCGCCAGCAGCCAATTTCTTGAGGATATGGCACCCCTCCACTTT

j_call: TRBJ1-1
clone_size: once
v_call: TRBV11-2
d_call: TRBD1
cdr3_aa: CASSQNWDRANTEAFF
cdr3_nt: TGTGCCAGCAGTCAAAACTGGGACAGAGCGAACACTGAAGCTTTCTTT

j_call: TRBJ1-1
clone_size: -
v_call: TRBV10-3
d_call: -
cdr3_aa: CAISEGVTEAFF
cdr3_nt: TGTGCCATCAGTGAAGGGGTCACTGAAGCTTTCTTT

j_call: TRBJ1-1
clone_size: -
v_call: TRBV2
d_call: TRBD1
cdr3_aa: CASSEFGQGGTEAFF
cdr3_nt: TGTGCCAGCAGTGAATTCGGTCAGGGGGGCACTGAAGCTTTCTTT

j_call: TRBJ1-2
clone_size: -
v_call: TRBV10-2
d_call: -
cdr3_aa: CASSESLGGQHYGYTF
cdr3_nt: TGCGCCAGCAGTGAATCGCTCGGAGGACAGCACTATGGCTACACCTTC

j_call: TRBJ2-1
clone_size: -
v_call: TRBV5-8
d_call: -
cdr3_aa: CASSLGTAPGDNEQFF
cdr3_nt: TGTGCCAGCAGCTTGGGGACAGCCCCTGGAGACAATGAGCAGTTCTTC

j_call: TRBJ2-2
clone_size: -
v_call: TRBV7-2
d_call: -
cdr3_aa: CASSTSRFTGELFF
cdr3_nt: TGTGCCAGCAGCACGTCTAGGTTCACCGGGGAGCTGTTTTTT

j_call: TRBJ2-7
clone_size: -
v_call: TRBV11-3
d_call: TRBD1
cdr3_aa: CASSMDRGGEQYF
cdr3_nt: TGTGCCAGCAGCATGGACAGGGGAGGGGAGCAGTACTTC

j_call: TRBJ1-1
clone_size: -
v_call: TRBV28
d_call: TRBD1
cdr3_aa: CASRPQGVSSGEAFF
cdr3_nt: TGTGCCAGCAGACCACAGGGGGTTTCGTCAGGTGAAGCTTTCTTT

j_call: TRBJ2-1
clone_size: few
v_call: TRBV19
d_call: -
cdr3_aa: CASKWGGPGNEQFF
cdr3_nt: TGTGCCAGTAAATGGGGGGGGCCGGGGAATGAGCAGTTCTTC

j_call: TRBJ2-2
clone_size: -
v_call: TRBV11-3
d_call: TRBD1
cdr3_aa: CASSPYRGHGELFF
cdr3_nt: TGTGCCAGCAGCCCCTACAGGGGCCACGGGGAGCTGTTTTTT

j_call: TRBJ2-1
clone_size: -
v_call: TRBV29-1
d_call: TRBD2
cdr3_aa: CSAPLAGVYNEQFF
cdr3_nt: TGCAGCGCCCCGCTAGCGGGGGTCTACAATGAGCAGTTCTTC

j_call: TRBJ2-1
clone_size: once
v_call: TRBV29-1
d_call: -
cdr3_aa: CSVEDPDSQGGNEQFF
cdr3_nt: TGCAGCGTTGAAGACCCGGACTCTCAAGGAGGCAATGAGCAGTTCTTC

j_call: TRBJ1-2
clone_size: -
v_call: TRBV6-5
d_call: TRBD1
cdr3_aa: CASLSTGAGGGYTF
cdr3_nt: TGTGCCAGCCTTTCGACAGGGGCCGGGGGTGGCTACACCTTC

j_call: TRBJ2-1
clone_size: once
v_call: TRBV3-1/TRBV3-2
d_call: -
cdr3_aa: CASSQATRYNEQFF
cdr3_nt: TGTGCCAGCAGCCAAGCTACCAGGTACAATGAGCAGTTCTTC

j_call: TRBJ1-1
clone_size: -
v_call: TRBV19
d_call: TRBD1
cdr3_aa: CASSIQGVTEAFF
cdr3_nt: TGTGCCAGTAGTATCCAGGGGGTCACTGAAGCTTTCTTT

j_call: TRBJ2-2
clone_size: -
v_call: TRBV4-3
d_call: TRBD2
cdr3_aa: CASSQVRQAGRGTGELFF
cdr3_nt: TGCGCCAGCAGCCAAGTAAGACAAGCGGGGAGGGGCACCGGGGAGCTGTTTTTT